This T cell receptor (beta chain) is drawn from a study of esophageal squamous cell carcinoma under preoperative chemotherapy. Findings and limits, study-wide: After treatment, tumor-infiltrating lymphocytes seemed to come partly from incoming peripheral T cells, not only local changes. Paclitaxel-nedaplatin therapy caused immediate, substantial clonotype frequency changes.

Regarding time point: before preoperative PTX-NDP chemotherapy. Patients received paclitaxel-nedaplatin as preoperative chemotherapy before surgery. Concerning this clonotype: Its antigen is not known.

V lost 3 bases and J lost 3, with 13 bases in between. The germline CDR1 and CDR2 sequences are SGDLS and YYNGEE. This CDR3 contains 15 residues. Using its own MiXCR run on the PCR reads, TCRdb lists one record per CDR3 protein. The sample shows approximately 30,000 distinct CDR3 sequences, around 50% of them seen only once. This chain links TRBV9 with TRBJ2-1; a weak D match, TRBD2 (5 bases). Sampling took place from a patient given preoperative chemotherapy. This receptor was taken from a human donor with esophageal squamous cell carcinoma. The donor label of this sample is uncertain. In DNA form, the CDR3 reads TGTGCCAGCAGCGGAGGACTTGAGAGCTACAATGAGCAGTTCTTC. Protein product: CASSGGLESYNEQFF.